The 30 T cell receptor beta chains below come from one sample, sequenced in a study of OX40 agonist ivuxolimab in advanced cancers. Profiled with immunoSEQ multiplex PCR; TCRdb holds only in-frame clones, not every one. The sample records roughly 60,000 clones, approximately 80% being singletons. Sequences were derived from CD4+ or CD8+ T cells sorted from blood, sampled in a trial of the OX40 agonist ivuxolimab. These receptors all come from an adult with an advanced solid tumor such as melanoma, head and neck, liver or kidney cancer.

This clone appeared a single time. The chain has TRBV14 and TRBJ2-7, with 11 bases identical to TRBD2. The CDR3 is 15 amino acids. From germline, CDR1 is SGHDN and CDR2 FVKESK. V gave up 5 bases and J gave up 6 bases; unmatched junction bases: 9. In DNA form, the CDR3 reads TGTGCCAGCAGCATGGGAACTAGCGGGAGAGCCGAGCAGTACGTC. Translation: CASSMGTSGRAEQYV.

V and J are TRBV4-3 and TRBJ1-5; no firm D call. CDR3 size: 15 residues. Trimming removed 2 bases from V and 0 bases from J, with 8 bases in between. From germline, CDR1 is LGHNA and CDR2 YSLEER. The DNA for the CDR3 is TGCGCCAGCAGCCAACGGGTCTATAGCAATCAGCCCCAGCATTTT. Translated: CASSQRVYSNQPQHF.

In nucleotides, the CDR3 is TGTGCCAGCAGTGAAGGCAGGGGCGGGGAGCAGTTCTTC. The encoded protein is CASSEGRGGEQFF. This chain uses TRBV25-1 with TRBJ2-1; D may be TRBD1 (6 bases). The ends were cut back, 2 bases at V and 10 bases at J, with 12 bases in the middle. Germline loops: CDR1 MGHDK, CDR2 SYGVNS. CDR3 length equals 13 residues.

In its sample, this clone was seen a few times. This chain links TRBV9 with TRBJ1-2, with TRBD1 matching 9 bases. The CDR3 consists of 14 residues. CDR1 is SGDLS, CDR2 YYNGEE, per germline. V shed 4 bases, J shed 4 bases, and the junction held 5 bases outside the gene matches. The DNA for the CDR3 is TGTGCCAGCAGCCCGAGGACAGGGGCCTATGGCTACACCTTC. Translation gives CASSPRTGAYGYTF. The full variable domain, completed using reference TRBV9 and TRBJ1-2, is DSGVTQTPKHLITATGQRVTLRCSPRSGDLSVYWYQQSLDQGLQFLIQYYNGEERAKGNILERFSAQQFPDLHSELNLSSLELGDSALYFCASSPRTGAYGYTFGSGTRLTVV.

The gene calls are TRBV4-3 and TRBJ2-3, with 9 positions matching TRBD2. The CDR3 totals 16 residues. Germline V lookup: CDR1 LGHNA, CDR2 YSLEER. J was trimmed by 5 bases and V by 0 bases; bases with no gene match: 6. CDR3 nucleotides: TGCGCCAGCAGCCAAGATCTAGCGGGACGGGGAGATACGCAGTATTTT. Translating gives CASSQDLAGRGDTQYF.

The J gene is TRBJ2-1, the V gene TRBV29-1; D perhaps matches TRBD2 (5 bases). The CDR3 is made up of 13 amino acids. Per the germline V gene, CDR1 is SQVTM and CDR2 is ANQGSEA. Trimming took 8 bases from V and 5 from J, leaving 16 bases between them. The CDR3 DNA sequence: TGCAGCTTCCATCGACTAACCCACAATGAGCAGTTCTTC. Translation gives CSFHRLTHNEQFF.

The chain recombines TRBV6-1 with TRBJ2-4; 7 bases fit TRBD2. Germline CDR1 and CDR2: MNHNS and SASEGT. The CDR3 runs to 19 residues. V gave up 4 bases and J gave up 1 base; unmatched junction bases: 16. DNA of the CDR3: TGTGCCAGCAGTGGAAGGGGCCTAGCGGCCCCTGGGGCCAAAAACATTCAGTACTTC. Amino acid sequence: CASSGRGLAAPGAKNIQYF.

This clone was observed a single time. One junction end does not reproduce the germline sequence, and a read error may be involved. CDR3 region: CATSRAGGRDNEKLFF. CDR3 coding DNA: TGTGCCACCAGTAGAGCCGGGGGCCGGGACAATGAAAAACTGTTTTTT. The chain uses TRBV15 and TRBJ1-4, with D possibly TRBD1 on 6 matching bases. Germline V gives CDR1 LNHNV, CDR2 YYDKDF (reference sequence). This CDR3 is 16 amino acids long.

This clone was counted once. This sequence joins TRBV7-2 and TRBJ2-4; TRBD2 aligns across 7 bases. The CDR3 sequence is 15 residues long. Germline V gene data show CDR1 as SGHTA and CDR2 as FQGNSA. V dropped 6 bases and J dropped 5; count of bases not matched to a gene: 10. This CDR3 is CASSQWEGGENIQYF. Written as DNA, the CDR3 is TGTGCCAGCAGTCAATGGGAGGGAGGTGAAAACATTCAGTACTTC.

This chain joins TRBV7-3 and TRBJ2-1; no clear D. V was pared by 3 bases and J by 7 bases, with 10 bases between. Germline V lookup: CDR1 SGHTA, CDR2 FQGTGA. The CDR3 runs 13 residues. DNA of the CDR3: TGTGCCAGCAGCTTGAGTGGCGTGAATGAGCAGTTCTTC. It is translated as CASSLSGVNEQFF.

This clone was counted a few times. The rearrangement joins TRBV5-4 to TRBJ2-2; D may correspond to TRBD1 or TRBD2 (5 bases each). The CDR3 contains 12 residues. Deletions cut 7 bases from V and 3 bases from J, with 7 bases between. Germline V lookup: CDR1 SGHNT, CDR2 YYREEE (reference sequence). CDR3 sequence: CASGTYTGELFF. The CDR3 bases are TGTGCCAGCGGGACGTACACCGGGGAGCTGTTTTTT.

V and J are TRBV4-1 and TRBJ2-7, with D uncertain. Trimming stripped 1 base from V and 5 bases from J, with 15 bases between. There are 15 residues in the CDR3. Germline V CDR1 and CDR2: MGHRA, YSYEKL. DNA for the CDR3: TGCGCCAGCAGCCAAGTGAAAGGGCCCCTCGACGAGCAGTACTTC. This sequence encodes CASSQVKGPLDEQYF.

The chain uses TRBV4-3 and TRBJ1-4; possible D gene TRBD1, 6 bases. The CDR3 runs to 15 residues. Trimming removed 3 bases at V and 8 bases at J, with 16 bases between. CDR1 and CDR2 from the germline V gene are LGHNA and YSLEER. The chain's CDR3 is CASSQKWAGAEKLFF. In nucleotides, the CDR3 is TGCGCCAGCAGCCAGAAGTGGGCAGGGGCGGAAAAACTGTTTTTT.

The V call is TRBV7-3, the J call TRBJ2-3, with 11 bases identical to TRBD2. Germline CDR1 SGHTA, CDR2 FQGTGA. Germline trimming cut 2 bases from V and 4 bases from J; bases unmatched to any gene: 11. This CDR3 spans 18 amino acids. As DNA, the CDR3 is TGTGCCAGCAGCTTACAGGTAGCGGGAGGGCCTAGGGCAGATACGCAGTATTTT. It is translated as CASSLQVAGGPRADTQYF.

This rearrangement joins TRBV5-3 to TRBJ2-7; D is unclear. TRBV5-3 is known as an ORF, though its function is uncertain. The CDR3 loop spans 11 amino acids. Trimming took 5 bases from V and 3 from J, leaving 6 bases between them. The CDR3 region is CARRRVYEQYF. For the CDR3, the DNA is TGTGCCAGAAGAAGGGTCTACGAGCAGTACTTC.

The chain links TRBV11-2 to TRBJ2-5; D is unresolved. The CDR3 extends over 14 amino acids. The V end lost 5 bases, the J end lost 5 bases, and 15 bases lay between the germline ends. Germline loops: CDR1 SGHAT, CDR2 FQNNGV. CDR3 residues: CASSLQRVGETQYF. The DNA for the CDR3 is TGTGCCAGCAGCCTACAACGGGTCGGCGAGACCCAGTACTTC.

The J gene is TRBJ2-5, the V gene TRBV6-1; D might be TRBD2 (6 bases). The V end was cut by 2 bases, the J end by 13 bases, with 23 bases between. The CDR3 sequence is 15 residues long. The germline V gene has CDR1 MNHNS and CDR2 SASEGT. In DNA form, the CDR3 reads TGTGCCAGCAGTGAAATCATGTCGGTGGAGGGCGAATGGTACTTC. Translating gives CASSEIMSVEGEWYF.

This rearrangement joins TRBV11-2 to TRBJ2-5, with D possibly being TRBD2 (6 bases). V was cut by 1 base and J by 4 bases, with 13 bases left in between. This CDR3 spans 15 amino acids. The germline CDR1 and CDR2 sequences are SGHAT and FQNNGV. For the CDR3, the DNA is TGTGCCAGCAGCTTAGGTGCGGGGCGCGGAGAGACCCAGTACTTC. It translates to CASSLGAGRGETQYF. Filled out from reference TRBV11-2 and TRBJ2-5, the complete variable domain reads EAGVAQSPRYKIIEKRQSVAFWCNPISGHATLYWYQQILGQGPKLLIQFQNNGVVDDSQLPKDRFSAERLKGVDSTLKIQPAKLEDSAVYLCASSLGAGRGETQYFGPGTRLLVL.

The rearrangement uses TRBV29-1 and TRBJ1-1, with D unclear. Deletions cut 5 bases from V and 1 base from J, with 8 bases between. Germline V gives CDR1 SQVTM, CDR2 ANQGSEA. CDR3 length: 12 residues. The CDR3 DNA sequence: TGCAGCGTTTCCAAAGGGAACACTGAAGCTTTCTTT. Protein product: CSVSKGNTEAFF. Full variable domain (remainder filled in from reference TRBV29-1 and TRBJ1-1): SAVISQKPSRDICQRGTSLTIQCQVDSQVTMMFWYRQQPGQSLTLIATANQGSEATYESGFVIDKFPISRPNLTFSTLTVSNMSPEDSSIYLCSVSKGNTEAFFGQGTRLTVV.

This clone was observed once. The V gene is TRBV20-1, the J gene TRBJ1-2, with unresolved D. There are 11 residues in the CDR3. The germline CDR1 and CDR2 sequences are DFQATT and SNEGSKA (reference sequence). CDR3 amino acids: CSLSDNYGYTF. The CDR3 coding sequence is TGCAGCCTCAGCGATAACTATGGCTACACCTTC.

The chain joins TRBV27 to TRBJ1-2, with D tentatively TRBD1 (5 bases). The CDR3 runs 13 residues. V shed 0 bases and J shed 8 bases, with 10 bases lying between them. Germline CDR1 is MNHEY and CDR2 is SMNVEV (reference sequence). CDR3 region: CASSLSGGLGYTF. In DNA, the CDR3 is TGTGCCAGCAGTTTATCGGGGGGATTAGGCTACACCTTC.

The V gene is TRBV7-9, the J gene TRBJ1-5; no firm D call. The V end was cut by 9 bases, the J end by 3 bases, with 21 bases between. CDR1 SEHNR and CDR2 FQNEAQ come from the germline V gene (reference sequence). CDR3 length equals 16 residues. CDR3 in amino acids: CASTRGPQILNQPQHF. CDR3 bases: TGTGCCAGTACCCGGGGTCCCCAGATCCTCAATCAGCCCCAGCATTTT.

CDR3 sequence: CASSLVTGGGADTQYF. The DNA for the CDR3 is TGTGCCAGCAGCTTGGTAACGGGAGGGGGGGCAGATACGCAGTATTTT. This chain links TRBV5-4 with TRBJ2-3, with TRBD2 identical over 8 bases. The ends lost 0 bases at V and 4 bases at J; junction bases unmatched: 7. This CDR3 spans 16 amino acids. CDR1 is SGHNT and CDR2 is YYREEE in the germline V gene (reference sequence).

V and J are TRBV2 and TRBJ2-7; D unclear. Trimming shortened V by 3 bases and J by 0 bases, and 6 bases separated the two germline ends. This CDR3 is built from 13 residues. Germline V gene data show CDR1 as SNHLY and CDR2 as FYNNEI. The CDR3 bases are TGTGCCAGCAGTGAGGGGAACTCCTACGAGCAGTACTTC. Its protein is CASSEGNSYEQYF.

The chain has TRBV5-1 and TRBJ2-5; D is undetermined. With the DNA end fitting TRBJ2-7 better, the J assignment may be wrong. The CDR3 totals 14 residues. Germline V lookup: CDR1 SGHRS, CDR2 YFSETQ. In DNA, the CDR3 is TGCGCCAGCAGCTTTAGTGGCAACACCTACGAGCAGTACTTC. It yields the protein CASSFSGNTYEQYF.

The chain carries TRBV12-5 and TRBJ2-3; TRBD2 agrees at 9 bases. Germline CDR1 LGHNT, CDR2 FRNRAP. The CDR3 sequence is 15 residues long. J was trimmed by 2 bases and V by 8 bases; bases with no gene match: 8. CDR3 loop: CASRASGKNTDTQYF. The CDR3 DNA follows: TGTGCTAGTCGGGCTAGCGGGAAAAACACAGATACGCAGTATTTT. The full variable domain, with the rest looked up from reference TRBV12-5 and TRBJ2-3, is DARVTQTPRHKVTEMGQEVTMRCQPILGHNTVFWYRQTMMQGLELLAYFRNRAPLDDSGMPKDRFSAEMPDATLATLKIQPSEPRDSAVYFCASRASGKNTDTQYFGPGTRLTVL.

V gene TRBV30 combines with J gene TRBJ2-1; D remains unclear. The CDR3 runs to 15 residues. The V end was cut by 0 bases, the J end by 0 bases, with 9 bases between. Germline CDR1 reads GTSNPN; CDR2 reads SVGIG (reference sequence). CDR3: CAWSVFLSSYNEQFF. The CDR3 nucleotides read TGTGCCTGGAGTGTATTCTTAAGCTCCTACAATGAGCAGTTCTTC.

This chain connects TRBV4-3 to TRBJ2-5; D unclear. V was clipped by 4 bases and J by 2 bases, with 11 bases between them. The CDR3 extends over 14 amino acids. Germline V gene data show CDR1 as LGHNA and CDR2 as YSLEER. The CDR3 DNA reads TGCGCCAGCAGCCCCCGGTCGCAACAAGAGACCCAGTACTTC. Amino acid sequence: CASSPRSQQETQYF.

The genes are TRBV7-3 and TRBJ2-7; tentatively, D is TRBD2 (5 bases). Germline loops: CDR1 SGHTA, CDR2 FQGTGA. The CDR3 has 15 amino acids. The V end lost 5 bases, the J end lost 2 bases, and 16 bases lay between the germline ends. The CDR3 protein is CASSPAHRGPYEQYF. The CDR3 DNA reads as TGTGCCAGCAGCCCAGCGCATAGAGGGCCCTACGAGCAGTACTTC.

The rearrangement links TRBV2 to TRBJ2-4; TRBD2 matches at 10 bases. The CDR3 totals 15 residues. After removal of 6 bases from V and 8 bases from J, the junction contained 10 bases not matched to a gene. The V gene's germline CDR1 is SNHLY and CDR2 FYNNEI. Here the CDR3 DNA reads TGTGCCAGCAGGAACGCTGCTAGCGGGAGTTACATTCAGTACTTC. It codes for CASRNAASGSYIQYF.